The 25 T cell receptor beta chains below were found in one sample sequenced in a study of shared T cell receptors in the human thymus. TCRdb keeps only in-frame clones here, not all; method: immunoSEQ multiplex PCR. The sample lists hundreds of thousands of clones, about 90% seen once, with under 0.01% in the top ten. These data were also filed under a second study, of human thymus T cells.

Sequencing input: thymocytes. The receptors were gathered from a boy under two years old with a congenital heart defect.

The chain combines TRBV11-2 with TRBJ1-2, with 8 bases fitting TRBD1. The CDR3 extends over 16 amino acids. V shed 0 bases, J shed 3 bases, and the junction held 6 bases outside the gene matches. Germline CDR1 is SGHAT and CDR2 is FQNNGV. DNA of the CDR3: TGTGCCAGCAGCTTAGAAGGACAGGGCAACGACTATGGCTACACCTTC. This gives the protein CASSLEGQGNDYGYTF.

The rearrangement links TRBV28 to TRBJ2-2; D might be TRBD1 (5 bases). The CDR3 runs to 16 residues. Germline values: CDR1 MDHEN, CDR2 SYDVKM. Trimming removed 2 bases at V and 0 bases at J, with 10 bases between. CDR3 protein: CASSLHRLANTGELFF. The CDR3 DNA is TGTGCCAGCAGTTTACACAGGCTAGCGAACACCGGGGAGCTGTTTTTT.

This chain connects TRBV28 to TRBJ2-7; 10 bases map to TRBD1. Trimming at V came to 5 bases and at J to 4 bases, leaving 8 bases not matched to a gene. Per the germline V gene, CDR1 is MDHEN and CDR2 is SYDVKM. The CDR3 contains 15 residues. For the CDR3, the DNA is TGTGCCAGCAGTCCCGGGACAGGGGAGATGTACGAGCAGTACTTC. Encoded protein: CASSPGTGEMYEQYF.

Of note for this clone: The junction departs from germline at one end; a sequencing error may be responsible. The chain couples TRBV6-1 to TRBJ2-7; D gene ambiguous. Germline V gene lookup returns CDR1 MNHNS and CDR2 SASEGT. This CDR3 has 13 amino acids. The DNA of the CDR3 is TGTGCCAGCAGTGATGATAGCTCCGACGAGCAGTACTTC. Encoded protein: CASSDDSSDEQYF.

As regards this clone: One end of the junction fails to match germline, which may point to a read error. The V call is TRBV7-7, the J call TRBJ2-5; tentatively, D is TRBD1 (6 bases). Germline V gene sequence: CDR1 SSHAT, CDR2 FNYEAQ (reference sequence). This CDR3 is built from 14 residues. This chain's CDR3 is CASSLARGQETQYF. The CDR3 DNA reads TGTGCTAGCAGCTTAGCCAGGGGCCAAGAGACCCAGTACTTC.

CDR3: CASTPPRPAGAQETQYF. The CDR3 coding sequence is TGTGCCAGCACCCCTCCGCGACCGGCGGGGGCCCAAGAGACCCAGTACTTC. The J gene is TRBJ2-5, the V gene TRBV7-9, with D possibly TRBD2 on 7 matching bases. Germline CDR1 and CDR2: SEHNR and FQNEAQ (reference sequence). This CDR3 comprises 17 residues. V was shortened by 7 bases and J by 1 base, with 22 bases between the two germline ends.

The chain joins TRBV25-1 to TRBJ2-7, with D tentatively TRBD1 (6 bases). This CDR3 spans 14 amino acids. Trimming left V 7 bases short and J 6 bases short, with 19 bases between. In germline, CDR1 is MGHDK, CDR2 SYGVNS. The chain's CDR3 is CASTSAQGNFEQYF. CDR3 DNA: TGTGCCAGCACTTCGGCACAGGGTAATTTCGAGCAGTACTTC.

CDR3 nucleotide sequence: TGTGCCAGCAGCCCGGGGACAGGGACCTCCACAGGTGAAAAACTGTTTTTT. Its protein is CASSPGTGTSTGEKLFF. V usage is TRBV5-8 and J usage is TRBJ1-4, with 9 bases fitting TRBD1. Germline V gene sequence: CDR1 SGHTS, CDR2 YDEGEE. CDR3 size: 17 residues. The junction had 14 bases not matched to a gene; V was cut back by 4 bases and J by 7 bases.

The gene calls are TRBV7-2 and TRBJ1-1, with D possibly being TRBD1 (6 bases). V was shortened by 2 bases and J by 8 bases, with 15 bases between the two germline ends. CDR1 and CDR2 from the germline V gene are SGHTA and FQGNSA. CDR3 length: 14 amino acids. CDR3 amino acids: CASSLQGTRREAFF. DNA of the CDR3: TGTGCCAGCAGCTTACAGGGGACTAGACGGGAAGCTTTCTTT.

This clone was detected once. The genes are TRBV12-5 and TRBJ1-2; D perhaps matches TRBD1 (5 bases). Germline V gives CDR1 LGHNT, CDR2 FRNRAP. This CDR3 has 13 residues. The V and J ends lost 7 bases and 2 bases respectively, with 11 bases between them. The CDR3 region is CASALGHNYGYTF. The CDR3 nucleotides are TGTGCTAGTGCCCTAGGACACAACTATGGCTACACCTTC.

The CDR3 spells CASSVRGGDTEAFF. CDR3 DNA sequence: TGTGCCAGCAGCGTACGGGGGGGGGACACTGAAGCTTTCTTT. The rearrangement links TRBV9 to TRBJ1-1; a possible D gene is TRBD1 (5 bases). Germline loops: CDR1 SGDLS, CDR2 YYNGEE. The CDR3 loop spans 14 amino acids. V was shortened by 1 base and J by 3 bases, with 10 bases between the two germline ends.

The J gene is TRBJ2-7, the V gene TRBV6-5; 10 bases are shared with TRBD2. The ends lost 2 bases at V and 6 bases at J; junction bases unmatched: 10. In germline, CDR1 is MNHEY, CDR2 SVGAGI. The length of the CDR3 is 16 residues. The CDR3 DNA is TGTGCCAGCAGTTACCATCCTCTAGCGGGAGCTGGCGAGCAGTACTTC. Residues: CASSYHPLAGAGEQYF.

The chain carries TRBV19 and TRBJ1-3; 7 bases match TRBD1. From germline, CDR1 is LNHDA and CDR2 SQIVND (reference sequence). The CDR3 is made up of 20 amino acids. J lost 1 base, V lost 3 bases, and 18 bases had no gene match. The CDR3 sequence is CASSIYPTSTTGRSGNTIYF. The CDR3 region has the DNA TGTGCCAGTAGTATCTACCCGACTTCGACGACAGGGCGATCTGGAAACACCATATATTTT.

The chain uses TRBV6-5 and TRBJ1-4; 10 nucleotides match TRBD1. The junction had 1 base not matched to a gene; V was cut back by 5 bases and J by 4 bases. This CDR3 has 14 residues. The germline CDR1 and CDR2 sequences are MNHEY and SVGAGI. CDR3 residues: CASSDRGLNEKLFF. DNA for the CDR3: TGTGCCAGCAGTGACAGGGGGCTTAATGAAAAACTGTTTTTT.

The rearrangement links TRBV4-1 to TRBJ1-5; D gene unclear. The V end was cut by 2 bases, the J end by 0 bases, with 11 bases between. CDR1 MGHRA and CDR2 YSYEKL come from the germline V gene. The CDR3 is 16 amino acids. CDR3 nucleotides: TGCGCCAGCAGCCAATCCGGGGATTATAGCAATCAGCCCCAGCATTTT. Translated: CASSQSGDYSNQPQHF.

The chain recombines TRBV15 with TRBJ2-7; 7 bases fit TRBD2. CDR3 length equals 19 residues. V lost 3 bases and J lost 3; bases outside the gene matches: 20. The V gene's germline CDR1 is LNHNV and CDR2 YYDKDF (reference sequence). CDR3 protein: CATSRFDYNATSLIYEQYF. CDR3 sequence (DNA): TGTGCCACCAGCAGGTTCGACTACAACGCGACTAGCCTGATCTACGAGCAGTACTTC.

The V call is TRBV4-1, the J call TRBJ1-1; D is undetermined. This CDR3 has 13 amino acids. Germline V gene sequence: CDR1 MGHRA, CDR2 YSYEKL. V was cut by 4 bases and J by 2 bases, with 8 bases left in between. The CDR3 DNA follows: TGCGCCAGCAGCCGGGGAGTCAACACTGAAGCTTTCTTT. Translation gives CASSRGVNTEAFF.

The J gene is TRBJ2-3, the V gene TRBV14, with D maybe TRBD2 (7 bases). Germline V gives CDR1 SGHDN, CDR2 FVKESK. This CDR3 is built from 18 residues. Trimming stripped 0 bases from V and 3 bases from J, with 19 bases between. The CDR3 spells CASSQDENRGGVTDTQYF. The CDR3 bases are TGTGCCAGCAGCCAAGATGAAAATAGAGGGGGGGTGACAGATACGCAGTATTTT.

The J gene is TRBJ1-4, the V gene TRBV30; TRBD1 is a possible D gene (5 bases). Germline values: CDR1 GTSNPN, CDR2 SVGIG (reference sequence). The CDR3 loop spans 18 amino acids. V was shortened by 0 bases and J by 4 bases, with 21 bases between the two germline ends. This CDR3 is CAWSVLRPPQAVNEKLFF. CDR3 nucleotides: TGTGCCTGGAGTGTATTAAGGCCTCCACAGGCCGTTAATGAAAAACTGTTTTTT.

The V gene is TRBV20-1, the J gene TRBJ1-1; no reliable D call. The V gene lost 4 bases and the J gene lost 8 bases, with 11 bases spanning the gap. The CDR3 runs to 11 residues. Per the germline V gene, CDR1 is DFQATT and CDR2 is SNEGSKA (reference sequence). CDR3 DNA sequence: TGCAGTGCTACAGGACTGAGAGAAGCTTTCTTT. Translation: CSATGLREAFF.

The J gene is TRBJ2-2, the V gene TRBV30; 14 bases are shared with TRBD2. CDR1 and CDR2 (germline): GTSNPN, SVGIG (reference sequence). With 3 bases clipped from V and 0 bases from J, the junction kept 12 bases outside the gene matches. This CDR3 spans 20 amino acids. CDR3 protein: CAWSAARGLAGGSNTGELFF. The CDR3 nucleotides read TGTGCCTGGAGCGCCGCCCGCGGACTAGCGGGGGGTTCGAACACCGGGGAGCTGTTTTTT.

The V call is TRBV19, the J call TRBJ2-1; 8 nucleotides align to TRBD2. The CDR3 runs to 17 residues. V shed 3 bases, J shed 6 bases, and the junction held 13 bases outside the gene matches. Germline V gene sequence: CDR1 LNHDA, CDR2 SQIVND (reference sequence). This chain's CDR3 is CASSILRTSLNLNEQFF. Written as DNA, the CDR3 is TGTGCCAGTAGTATCCTCCGGACTAGCCTGAATCTCAATGAGCAGTTCTTC.

This chain joins TRBV10-3 and TRBJ2-7, with D possibly TRBD1 on 7 matching bases. The CDR3 covers 14 residues. CDR1 ENHRY and CDR2 SYGVKD come from the germline V gene. Trimming took off 6 bases at V and 3 bases at J, with 15 bases between the two ends. The CDR3 region has the DNA TGTGCCATCAGCTTGCGGGACAGAGACTACGAGCAGTACTTC. This codes for CAISLRDRDYEQYF.

This rearrangement joins TRBV6-5 to TRBJ1-2; 7 bases are shared with TRBD1. The CDR3 is 14 residues long. Trimming cost V 0 bases and J 8 bases; bases outside gene matches: 6. CDR1 MNHEY and CDR2 SVGAGI come from the germline V gene. Here the CDR3 DNA reads TGTGCCAGCAGTTACTCTCGGCAGGGGGTCGGCTACACCTTC. This sequence encodes CASSYSRQGVGYTF.

The chain uses TRBV7-9 and TRBJ2-7, with 9 bases lining up with TRBD1. V lost 3 bases, J lost 4 bases, and 4 bases stayed unmatched. The CDR3 spans 14 residues. Germline CDR1 is SEHNR and CDR2 is FQNEAQ (reference sequence). CDR3 residues: CASSFGTGRYEQYF. The CDR3 bases are TGTGCCAGCAGCTTTGGGACAGGGCGGTACGAGCAGTACTTC.